Described below is a single T cell receptor beta chain sequence and its context. Trimming stripped 6 bases from V and 5 bases from J, with 10 bases between. In germline, CDR1 is ENHRY, CDR2 SYGVKD. This CDR3 comprises 12 residues. Using a J-beta primer mix together with a sample-barcoded 5' primer, a second PCR was run for roughly 7 to 12 cycles. Unique molecular identifiers of 12 random nucleotides labeled each cDNA. MiXCR was run by TCRdb on the 5' RACE reads, yielding one entry per CDR3 protein. This table has hundreds of thousands of distinct CDR3 sequences, under 55% appearing once. This record belongs to a study of blood T cells in healthy people across ages.

This TCR derives from an older man in good health. The genes are TRBV10-3 and TRBJ1-1; no reliable D call. Input material: blood. The CDR3 sequence is CAISPVTTEAFF. Written as DNA, the CDR3 is TGTGCCATCAGCCCGGTCACAACTGAAGCTTTCTTT.